The clone carrying this T cell receptor beta chain has a single count. Its cognate antigen is unknown. Time point denoted: week 11, during vaccination. Every vaccination contained 300 ug of the mutant IDH1 20-mer peptide and was paired with topical imiquimod. Generated by immunoSEQ multiplex PCR, the TCRdb table keeps only in-frame clones and is missing some. Of 40,000 to 55,000 clones listed, roughly 91% are singletons. The data belong to a study of a mutant IDH1 vaccine in newly diagnosed glioma. CDR3 size: 14 residues. With 1 base clipped from V and 4 bases from J, the junction kept 3 bases outside the gene matches. Germline loops: CDR1 SGHVS, CDR2 FQNEAQ.

The source material was PBMCs, sampled from a glioma patient whose treatment included an IDH1 peptide vaccine. This chain joins TRBV7-8 and TRBJ2-7, with 8 bases identical to TRBD1. The sequence derives from a man aged 45-65 years with glioma. CDR3 sequence (DNA): TGTGCCAGCAGCTTAGGGACAGGGAGATACGAGCAGTACTTC. Translation gives CASSLGTGRYEQYF.